This T cell receptor (beta chain) is drawn from a study of T cell repertoires in cytomegalovirus infection. Study at large: In the study, CMV epitopes included recently identified HLA-C-restricted and well-studied HLA-B-restricted ones.

Notes on this clonotype: The target antigen is unknown.

TCRdb reprocessed the reads with MiXCR, giving one entry per CDR3 protein. The sample yields 200,000 or so distinct CDR3 sequences, around 40% seen once. The CDR3 covers 14 residues. V was pared by 1 base and J by 3 bases, with 10 bases between. Study-wide points: HLA-C-restricted CMV-specific TCR beta clonotypes prevailed in the ex vivo response.

This chain connects TRBV12-3 or TRBV12-4 to TRBJ2-7, with D unclear. This TCR was sampled from a human donor in good health (CMV status not recorded). Some clones in this sample may be carry-over from other donors' samples. The sequencing here drew on CD8+ T cells from cultured PBMCs, taken from culture after CMV antigen stimulation. CDR3 sequence reads: CASSLGSADYEQYF. In DNA form, the CDR3 reads TGTGCCAGCAGTTTAGGGTCGGCAGACTACGAGCAGTACTTC.